This T cell receptor (beta chain) appears in the sequencing data of a study of cytomegalovirus exposure and HLA in healthy donors. Study results and limitations: Investigators reported 164 TCR beta chains as tied to cytomegalovirus. Reportedly, diagnosis of cytomegalovirus status by the classifier showed high specificity and sensitivity.

About this clone itself: Its antigen is still unknown.

Germline V CDR1 and CDR2: MDHEN, SYDVKM. V lost 11 bases, J lost 2 bases, and 16 bases lay in between. The CDR3 length is 13 residues. Produced via immunoSEQ multiplex PCR; TCRdb's table is partial and in-frame only. Here the sample spans around 260,000 clones, 80% to 95% being singletons. The sequenced sample was PBMCs. The genes are TRBV28 and TRBJ2-7; possible D gene TRBD2, 5 bases. The receptor comes from a woman aged 30 to 39 in good health and CMV-seronegative. In DNA, the CDR3 is TGTGCCGGCTCCACGGGGAGAGCCTACGAGCAGTACTTC. It encodes CAGSTGRAYEQYF. Based on the CDR3 plus reference TRBV28 and TRBJ2-7, the full variable domain is DVKVTQSSRYLVKRTGEKVFLECVQDMDHENMFWYRQDPGLGLRLIYFSYDVKMKEKGDIPEGYSVSREKKERFSLILESASTNQTSMYLCAGSTGRAYEQYFGPGTRLTVT.